The clone carrying this T cell receptor (beta chain) was counted a few times. This specimen belongs to a study of CD8 T cells in ankylosing spondylitis. Quantitative 5'-RACE with molecular barcodes generated TCR beta libraries. A single record per CDR3 protein comes from TCRdb applying MiXCR to the 5' RACE reads. The table shows 300,000 to 350,000 distinct CDR3 sequences, with about 15% occurring only once. The clonotype originates from a male donor with ankylosing spondylitis or in good health (not recorded which). The sequenced sample was blood, either unsorted or a sorted T cell fraction (not recorded which).

The CDR3 region is CASSEYRGGNVWGETQYF. Here the CDR3 DNA reads TGTGCCAGCAGTGAATATAGGGGCGGGAATGTATGGGGAGAGACCCAGTACTTC. This chain joins TRBV25-1 and TRBJ2-5; perhaps TRBD2 as D (6 bases). The CDR3 is 18 residues long. CDR1 and CDR2 from the germline V gene are MGHDK and SYGVNS. Trimming shortened V by 0 bases and J by 4 bases, and 21 bases separated the two germline ends.